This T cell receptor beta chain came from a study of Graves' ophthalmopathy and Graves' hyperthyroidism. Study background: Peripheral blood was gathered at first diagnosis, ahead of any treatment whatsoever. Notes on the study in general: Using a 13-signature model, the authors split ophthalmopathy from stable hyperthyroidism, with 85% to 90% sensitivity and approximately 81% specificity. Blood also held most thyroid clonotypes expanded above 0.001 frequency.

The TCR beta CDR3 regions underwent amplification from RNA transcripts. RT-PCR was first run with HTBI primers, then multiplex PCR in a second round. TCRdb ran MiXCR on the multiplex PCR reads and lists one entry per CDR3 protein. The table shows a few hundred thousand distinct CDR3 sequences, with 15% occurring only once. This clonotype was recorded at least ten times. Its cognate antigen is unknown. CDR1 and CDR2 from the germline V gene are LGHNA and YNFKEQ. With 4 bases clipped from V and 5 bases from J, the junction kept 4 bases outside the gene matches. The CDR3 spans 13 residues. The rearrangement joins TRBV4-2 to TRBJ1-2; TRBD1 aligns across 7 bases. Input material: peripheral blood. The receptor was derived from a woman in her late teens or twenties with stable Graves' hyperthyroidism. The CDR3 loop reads CASSPTGEYGYTF. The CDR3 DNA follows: TGTGCCAGCAGCCCTACAGGGGAGTATGGCTACACCTTC.